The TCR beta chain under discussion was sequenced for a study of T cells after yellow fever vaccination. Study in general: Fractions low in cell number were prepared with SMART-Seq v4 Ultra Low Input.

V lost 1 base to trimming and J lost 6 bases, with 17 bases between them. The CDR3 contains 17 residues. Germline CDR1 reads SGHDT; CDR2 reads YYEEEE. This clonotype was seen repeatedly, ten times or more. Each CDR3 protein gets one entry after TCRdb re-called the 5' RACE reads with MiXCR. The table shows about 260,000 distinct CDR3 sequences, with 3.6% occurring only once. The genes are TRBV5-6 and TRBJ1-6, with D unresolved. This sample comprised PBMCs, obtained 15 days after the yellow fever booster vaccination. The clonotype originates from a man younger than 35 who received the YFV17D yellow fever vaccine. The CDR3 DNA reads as TGTGCCAGCAGCTTGCCCCTCCCCGAACAGTCTAATTCACCCCTCCACTTT. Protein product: CASSLPLPEQSNSPLHF.